These T cell receptor beta chains were read from a single sample in a study of blood T cell repertoires in COVID-19. TCRdb's table, derived via immunoSEQ multiplex PCR, lists solely in-frame clones and lacks some. The sample contains 250,000 to 350,000 clones, roughly 90% of which appear only once. The sequencing sample was made of PBMCs or T cells enriched from blood (not recorded which). Receptors were obtained from a man aged 60 to 69 who had recovered from COVID-19. Each CDR3 is given with its conserved first and last residue. The D gene is left open where the match is weak. A clone size is listed for some rows: how often the clone was seen (once, few, many), or a class if it is expanded.

j_gene | d_gene | abundance | v_gene | CDR3aa | CDR3nt
TRBJ2-7 | NA | few | TRBV2 | CASRVTDTYEQYF | TGTGCCAGCAGAGTTACAGATACCTACGAGCAGTACTTC
TRBJ1-5 | NA | few | TRBV30 | CAWSREQRPQHF | TGTGCCTGGAGTCGGGAGCAACGGCCCCAGCATTTT
TRBJ2-1 | NA | NA | TRBV5-4 | CASSLDNNEQFF | TGTGCCAGCAGCTTGGACAACAATGAGCAGTTCTTC
TRBJ1-5 | TRBD1 | NA | TRBV4-2 | CASSQGQGKMQPQHF | TGTGCCAGCAGCCAAGGACAGGGAAAGATGCAGCCCCAGCATTTT
TRBJ2-2 | TRBD2 | NA | TRBV5-5 | CASSAGVANTGELFF | TGTGCCAGCAGCGCGGGAGTCGCGAACACCGGGGAGCTGTTTTTT
TRBJ2-7 | NA | few | TRBV2 | CASSVYRSSYEQYF | TGTGCCAGCAGTGTTTATCGGAGCTCCTACGAGCAGTACTTC
TRBJ1-4 | NA | NA | TRBV4-3 | CASSQALEEKLFF | TGCGCCAGCAGCCAAGCACTTGAGGAAAAACTGTTTTTT
TRBJ1-1 | TRBD1 | NA | TRBV18 | CASSLGTGANTEAFF | TGTGCCAGCTCACTAGGGACAGGGGCGAACACTGAAGCTTTCTTT
TRBJ2-7 | NA | few | TRBV2 | CASSLVRWEQYF | TGTGCCAGCAGTTTAGTTCGCTGGGAGCAGTACTTC
TRBJ2-5 | TRBD2 | once | TRBV15 | CATSRAAGGTTKLYQETQYF | TGTGCCACCAGCAGGGCGGCGGGGGGGACCACAAAACTGTACCAAGAGACCCAGTACTTC
TRBJ2-1 | TRBD2 | many | TRBV14 | CASSHRASGDPNYNEQFF | TGTGCCAGCAGCCATAGGGCTAGCGGGGACCCTAACTACAATGAGCAGTTCTTC
TRBJ2-1 | TRBD2 | NA | TRBV9 | CASSFSGSVSYNEQFF | TGTGCCAGCAGCTTTAGCGGGAGTGTTTCCTACAATGAGCAGTTCTTC
TRBJ2-1 | NA | NA | TRBV30 | CAWSLHSGEQFF | TGTGCCTGGAGCTTACACAGCGGTGAGCAGTTCTTC
TRBJ2-1 | NA | NA | TRBV7-2 | CASSLAGERRSSYNEQFF | TGTGCCAGCAGCTTAGCGGGAGAAAGAAGGAGCTCCTACAATGAGCAGTTCTTC
TRBJ2-2 | TRBD1 | once | TRBV28 | CASSMTGGGRTGELFF | TGTGCCAGCAGTATGACAGGGGGAGGGCGCACCGGGGAGCTGTTTTTT
TRBJ1-2 | NA | NA | TRBV27 | CASSPRRSIKANYGYTF | TGTGCCAGCAGTCCGCGCCGAAGTATAAAAGCTAACTATGGCTACACCTTC
TRBJ2-3 | TRBD2 | NA | TRBV7-9 | CASSLGLAGVKTDTQYF | TGTGCCAGCAGCTTGGGGCTAGCGGGAGTCAAAACAGATACGCAGTATTTT
TRBJ1-4 | TRBD1 | NA | TRBV2 | CASSSNRGTNEKLFF | TGTGCCAGCAGCAGTAACAGGGGCACTAATGAAAAACTGTTTTTT
TRBJ2-2 | NA | NA | TRBV9 | CASSTDTYTGELFF | TGTGCCAGCAGCACGGACACTTACACCGGGGAGCTGTTTTTT
TRBJ2-1 | TRBD1 | NA | TRBV9 | CASSAGQGEYNEQFF | TGTGCCAGCAGCGCAGGACAGGGGGAGTACAATGAGCAGTTCTTC
TRBJ1-4 | TRBD1 | NA | TRBV5-1 | CASSVQGANEKLFF | TGCGCCAGCAGCGTACAGGGGGCTAATGAAAAACTGTTTTTT
TRBJ2-7 | NA | NA | TRBV5-4 | CASSYNNYEQYF | TGTGCCAGCAGCTATAACAACTACGAGCAGTACTTC
TRBJ1-1 | NA | NA | TRBV28 | CASSLGGRSSAFF | TGTGCCAGCAGTTTGGGGGGGCGGTCTTCGGCTTTCTTT
TRBJ1-4 | TRBD1 | NA | TRBV25-1 | CASSEWAGGEKLFF | TGTGCCAGCAGTGAATGGGCAGGGGGTGAAAAACTGTTTTTT
TRBJ1-2 | TRBD1 | NA | TRBV6-5 | CASSYRGRGPLGYTF | TGTGCCAGCAGTTACAGGGGCAGGGGGCCGCTTGGCTACACCTTC
TRBJ1-1 | TRBD1 | NA | TRBV7-6 | CASSLARTGNTEAFF | TGTGCCAGCAGCTTAGCCCGGACAGGGAACACTGAAGCTTTCTTT